This note documents a single TCR beta chain sequence. Antigen: not known. The sample comes from a study of cytomegalovirus exposure and HLA in healthy donors. Overall study results and limits: In a later analysis, most CMV-associated TCR beta chains appeared HLA-restricted. Presence/absence analysis assumed near-uniform sequencing depth across donors. For TCR beta chains, V- and J-gene trimming was later linked to a missense DCLRE1C variant.

The PCR contained 60 Vbeta and 13 Jbeta primers. Assay: immunoSEQ multiplex PCR; the TCRdb copy retains only in-frame clones and omits some. Among under 250,000 clones listed, about 83% were seen once. The TCR originated in a woman in her forties or fifties in good health and CMV-seropositive. The specimen sequenced was PBMCs.

CDR3 amino acids: CASSLGQGLLGRGYTF. The CDR3 nucleotides are TGCGCCAGCAGCTTGGGACAGGGCCTCCTAGGTAGGGGCTACACCTTC. This chain uses TRBV5-1 with TRBJ1-2, with 7 bases aligning to TRBD1. CDR3 size: 16 residues. Germline CDR1 SGHRS, CDR2 YFSETQ. The V and J ends lost 0 bases and 8 bases, in that order; junction bases with no gene match: 13.